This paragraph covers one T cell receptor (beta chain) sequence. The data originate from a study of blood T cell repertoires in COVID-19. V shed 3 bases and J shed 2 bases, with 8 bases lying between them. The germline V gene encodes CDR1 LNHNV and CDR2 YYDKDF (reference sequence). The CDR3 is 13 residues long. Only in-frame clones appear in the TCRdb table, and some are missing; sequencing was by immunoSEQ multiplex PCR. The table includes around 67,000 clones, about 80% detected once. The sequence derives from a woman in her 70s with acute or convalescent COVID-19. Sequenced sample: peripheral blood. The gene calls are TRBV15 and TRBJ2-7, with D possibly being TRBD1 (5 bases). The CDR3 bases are TGTGCCACCAGCAGGGACACCACCTACGAGCAGTACTTC. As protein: CATSRDTTYEQYF.